Listed below are T cell receptor beta chains from one sample, sequenced in a study of T cell responses to AZD1222 COVID-19 vaccine. Assay: immunoSEQ multiplex PCR; the TCRdb copy retains only in-frame clones and omits some. The table records about 140,000 clones, 85% to 95% of them present only once. Specimen: peripheral blood, collected 28 days after the second AZD1222 dose. These receptors all come from an adult who received the AZD1222 COVID-19 vaccine. Both conserved end residues are part of each CDR3. The order of the fields is clone size, D gene, V gene, J gene, CDR3 protein, CDR3 DNA. A D gene is named only where the DNA matches it firmly. Rows may omit the clone size; those that give it use once, few, many or a size class.

clone_size: .; d_call: TRBD1; v_call: TRBV2; j_call: TRBJ1-1; cdr3_aa: CASRKQGARTEAFF; cdr3_nt: TGTGCCAGCAGAAAACAGGGGGCGCGCACTGAAGCTTTCTTT
clone_size: .; d_call: TRBD1; v_call: TRBV19; j_call: TRBJ1-2; cdr3_aa: CASSQPPPGQANYGYTF; cdr3_nt: TGTGCCAGTAGCCAACCCCCGCCGGGACAGGCTAACTATGGCTACACCTTC
clone_size: .; d_call: TRBD2; v_call: TRBV5-1; j_call: TRBJ2-7; cdr3_aa: CASSLWLAGGFDEQYF; cdr3_nt: TGCGCCAGCAGCTTGTGGCTAGCGGGGGGTTTCGACGAGCAGTACTTC
clone_size: .; d_call: .; v_call: TRBV6-5; j_call: TRBJ2-7; cdr3_aa: CASSQEGQPTGEQYF; cdr3_nt: TGTGCCAGCAGCCAGGAGGGACAGCCAACGGGGGAGCAGTACTTC
clone_size: .; d_call: .; v_call: TRBV2; j_call: TRBJ2-5; cdr3_aa: CASARQETQYF; cdr3_nt: TGTGCCAGCGCGAGACAAGAGACCCAGTACTTC
clone_size: .; d_call: .; v_call: TRBV12-3/TRBV12-4; j_call: TRBJ1-3; cdr3_aa: CASSPGSGNTIYF; cdr3_nt: TGTGCCAGCAGCCCCGGATCAGGAAACACCATATATTTT
clone_size: once; d_call: .; v_call: TRBV5-6; j_call: TRBJ2-1; cdr3_aa: CASSLDRRGYDEQFF; cdr3_nt: TGTGCCAGCAGCTTAGACAGGCGTGGGTACGATGAGCAGTTCTTC
clone_size: .; d_call: .; v_call: TRBV19; j_call: TRBJ1-5; cdr3_aa: CASWAGLGYQPQHF; cdr3_nt: TGTGCCAGCTGGGCGGGGTTAGGCTATCAGCCCCAGCATTTT
clone_size: .; d_call: TRBD2; v_call: TRBV7-9; j_call: TRBJ2-5; cdr3_aa: CASSLARGGETQYF; cdr3_nt: TGTGCCAGCAGCTTAGCGCGGGGGGGAGAGACCCAGTACTTC
clone_size: .; d_call: .; v_call: TRBV6-5; j_call: TRBJ1-2; cdr3_aa: CASSYYDGRVGNGYTF; cdr3_nt: TGTGCCAGCAGTTACTACGATGGCCGGGTGGGGAATGGCTACACCTTC
clone_size: .; d_call: .; v_call: TRBV15; j_call: TRBJ2-1; cdr3_aa: CATSTSRQSMSEQFF; cdr3_nt: TGTGCCACCAGCACCAGCCGACAGTCAATGAGTGAGCAGTTCTTC
clone_size: .; d_call: TRBD2; v_call: TRBV7-6; j_call: TRBJ2-7; cdr3_aa: CASSLAFAGAYEQYF; cdr3_nt: TGTGCCAGCAGCTTAGCTTTTGCGGGGGCCTACGAGCAGTACTTC
clone_size: .; d_call: .; v_call: TRBV9; j_call: TRBJ2-1; cdr3_aa: CASSVALFRGDNEQFF; cdr3_nt: TGTGCCAGCAGCGTAGCCCTGTTTAGGGGAGACAATGAGCAGTTCTTC
clone_size: .; d_call: TRBD1; v_call: TRBV3-1/TRBV3-2; j_call: TRBJ1-1; cdr3_aa: CASSHGTGVPEAFF; cdr3_nt: TGTGCCAGCAGCCACGGGACAGGGGTTCCTGAAGCTTTCTTT
clone_size: .; d_call: .; v_call: TRBV5-1; j_call: TRBJ1-4; cdr3_aa: CASSTFGGSRYEKLFF; cdr3_nt: TGCGCCAGCAGCACTTTTGGGGGGTCGCGATATGAAAAACTGTTTTTT
clone_size: .; d_call: .; v_call: TRBV4-1; j_call: TRBJ1-1; cdr3_aa: CASSQVAQGTEAFF; cdr3_nt: TGCGCCAGCAGCCAAGTGGCTCAGGGGACTGAAGCTTTCTTT
clone_size: .; d_call: .; v_call: TRBV2; j_call: TRBJ2-7; cdr3_aa: CASSDSHRSYEQYF; cdr3_nt: TGTGCCAGCAGTGATTCCCACAGAAGCTACGAGCAGTACTTC
clone_size: .; d_call: .; v_call: TRBV25-1; j_call: TRBJ1-2; cdr3_aa: CASSPRRTNYGYTF; cdr3_nt: TGTGCCAGCAGTCCCCGACGGACTAACTATGGCTACACCTTC
clone_size: .; d_call: .; v_call: TRBV27; j_call: TRBJ1-1; cdr3_aa: CASSSLGGLRAEAFF; cdr3_nt: TGTGCCAGCAGTTCCCTGGGGGGGCTCCGCGCTGAAGCTTTCTTT
clone_size: .; d_call: .; v_call: TRBV5-1; j_call: TRBJ2-5; cdr3_aa: CASSLGGTRETQYF; cdr3_nt: TGCGCCAGCAGCTTGGGCGGGACAAGAGAGACCCAGTACTTC
clone_size: .; d_call: .; v_call: TRBV6-5; j_call: TRBJ1-2; cdr3_aa: CASSYSDDRSNYGYTF; cdr3_nt: TGTGCCAGCAGTTACTCGGATGACAGGTCTAACTATGGCTACACCTTC